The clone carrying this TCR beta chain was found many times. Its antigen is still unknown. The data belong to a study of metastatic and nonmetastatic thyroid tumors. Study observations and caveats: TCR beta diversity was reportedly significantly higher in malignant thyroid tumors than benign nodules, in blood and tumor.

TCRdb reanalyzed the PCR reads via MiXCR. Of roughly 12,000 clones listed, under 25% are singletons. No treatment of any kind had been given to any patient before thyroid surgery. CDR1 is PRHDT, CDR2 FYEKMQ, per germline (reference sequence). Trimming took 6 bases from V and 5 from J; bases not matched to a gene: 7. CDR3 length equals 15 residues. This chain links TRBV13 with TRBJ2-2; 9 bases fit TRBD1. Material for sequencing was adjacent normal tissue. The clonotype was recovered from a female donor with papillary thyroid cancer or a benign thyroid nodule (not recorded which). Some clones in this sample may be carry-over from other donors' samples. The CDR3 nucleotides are TGTGCCAGCAGAGCCGGGACAGGGAGAACCGGGGAGCTGTTTTTT. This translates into CASRAGTGRTGELFF.